These 10 T cell receptor beta chains came from one sample sequenced in a study of identical twins (dated by TCRdb to the mid-2010s). The library was generated by 5' RACE. The run used an Illumina HiSeq 2000. TCRdb handled the public reads itself, with Q25 trimming in fastp and clone calling in MiXCR, and kept productive beta chains. Records with the same CDR3 protein are collapsed into one entry carrying the most frequent genes and DNA. The sample records a few hundred thousand distinct CDR3 sequences, roughly 9% of which are singletons. Approximately 9.3% of the sample comes from the top ten. The sample consisted of naive T cells sorted from blood. The cell subset or site label for this specimen denotes: cells isolated with a human naive T-cell isolation kit. The receptor set was obtained from a woman aged 45-59 years in good health.

The table lists this clonotype with many counts. The CDR3 loop reads CSGVLLGRGETQYF. DNA for the CDR3: TGCAGCGGCGTACTTCTGGGGAGGGGTGAGACCCAGTACTTC. The genes are TRBV29-1 and TRBJ2-5; TRBD2 matches at 7 bases. V was clipped by 7 bases and J by 5 bases; unmatched bases: 13. CDR1 is SQVTM and CDR2 is ANQGSEA in the germline V gene. This CDR3 spans 14 amino acids.

The V call is TRBV12-3 or TRBV12-4, the J call TRBJ1-3, with 8 bases fitting TRBD1. The CDR3 runs to 15 residues. Losses at the gene ends were 5 bases for V and 3 bases for J; bases not matched to a gene: 6. In DNA form, the CDR3 reads TGTGCCAGCAGTCCACTGGACAGGGTTGGAAACACCATATATTTT. It yields the protein CASSPLDRVGNTIYF.

This clonotype appeared a few times. J is TRBJ1-1 and V is TRBV5-1, with 10 bases that match TRBD1. Germline CDR1 and CDR2: SGHRS and YFSETQ. The CDR3 has 16 amino acids. V was clipped by 3 bases and J by 0 bases; unmatched bases: 5. The DNA for the CDR3 is TGCGCCAGCAGCTCCGGGACAGGGGTGATGAACACTGAAGCTTTCTTT. It translates to CASSSGTGVMNTEAFF.

The V call is TRBV7-8, the J call TRBJ2-3, with D unclear. Germline loops: CDR1 SGHVS, CDR2 FQNEAQ. The CDR3 runs to 18 residues. V was trimmed by 5 bases and J by 0 bases, leaving 21 bases between them. The DNA for the CDR3 is TGTGCCAGCAGCCTAACGAGGCTTCGGATCTCTAGCACAGATACGCAGTATTTT. Translated, it gives CASSLTRLRISSTDTQYF.

The J gene is TRBJ2-3, the V gene TRBV7-9; D is perhaps TRBD2 (5 bases). The CDR3 has 17 amino acids. Trimming pared 5 bases from V and 2 bases from J, leaving 20 bases between. Germline-derived CDR1 and CDR2 are SEHNR and FQNEAQ (reference sequence). Here the CDR3 DNA reads TGTGCCAGCAGCCCCTTCGAGGGAGTAACTTCCACAGATACGCAGTATTTT. Amino acid sequence: CASSPFEGVTSTDTQYF.

The chain links TRBV5-1 to TRBJ2-1, with 8 bases fitting TRBD2. V lost 4 bases to trimming and J lost 8 bases; unmatched junction nucleotides: 14. This CDR3 is 16 amino acids long. From germline, CDR1 is SGHRS and CDR2 YFSETQ. The CDR3 DNA sequence: TGCGCCAGCAGCCCCATGGCCGGGAGGGCCAACGATGAGCAGTTCTTC. Translated, it gives CASSPMAGRANDEQFF.

The V gene is TRBV5-5, the J gene TRBJ2-7, with 7 bases aligning to TRBD1. V lost 2 bases, J lost 7 bases, and 3 bases stayed unmatched. The CDR3 totals 12 residues. The germline CDR1 and CDR2 sequences are SGHKS and YYEKEE (reference sequence). The CDR3, as DNA: TGTGCCAGCAGCTTTACAGGGGTGGAGCAGTACTTC. This encodes CASSFTGVEQYF.

The sample holds many counts of this clonotype. CDR3 amino acids: CASSLLSGANVLTF. The CDR3 nucleotides are TGTGCCAGCAGTTTATTGTCTGGGGCCAACGTCCTGACTTTC. The chain joins TRBV27 to TRBJ2-6; no reliable D call. CDR1 and CDR2 (germline): MNHEY, SMNVEV (reference sequence). Trimming left V 1 base short and J 1 base short, with 2 bases between. The CDR3 loop spans 14 amino acids.

There are a few counts of this clonotype. This chain uses TRBV5-1 with TRBJ2-5; 9 bases line up with TRBD2. The CDR3 runs to 16 residues. CDR1 is SGHRS, CDR2 YFSETQ, per germline. J lost 5 bases, V lost 1 base, and 9 bases had no gene match. CDR3 nucleotide sequence: TGCGCCAGCAGCTTGACGGCGGGAGGGCCGCGGGAGACCCAGTACTTC. Translation gives CASSLTAGGPRETQYF. Variable domain in full (rest from reference TRBV5-1 and TRBJ2-5): KAGVTQTPRYLIKTRGQQVTLSCSPISGHRSVSWYQQTPGQGLQFLFEYFSETQRNKGNFPGRFSGRQFSNSRSEMNVSTLELGDSALYLCASSLTAGGPRETQYFGPGTRLLVL.

A remark on this clonotype: One base away lies a much larger clone, so this may be a sequencing read error. This chain uses TRBV5-6 with TRBJ2-1, with D perhaps TRBD1 or TRBD2 (5 bases each). Per germline, CDR1 SGHDT and CDR2 YYEEEE. The CDR3 length is 15 residues. The CDR3 region has the DNA TGTGCCAGAAGCTCGGGGCCTCAGCGTGCTAATGAGCAGTTCTTC. The encoded protein is CARSSGPQRANEQFF.